The T cell receptor (beta chain) under discussion was sequenced for a study of human T cells and chemical hapten exposure. Study-wide background: Variation in per-sample TCR yields came mainly from small pooled library volume differences. Study results and caveats: No alteration of TCRs above 1 in 1000 frequency was seen with DPC sensitization.

It was the library that attached unique molecular identifiers to individual cDNA molecules. In the study's own analysis: Samples contained a median of roughly 99,000 TCRs, with a range of roughly 20,000 to 700,000. TCRdb reanalysed the RACE reads using MiXCR and keeps one entry per CDR3 protein. TCRdb, not the original authors, processed these V and J calls. The table lists about 79,000 distinct CDR3 sequences, 7% to 9% of them singletons. Sample time point: healthy volunteer bleed at 6 weeks. The template was total RNA from unfractionated whole blood. The table lists this clonotype with a few counts. What it binds is not known. The clonotype was recovered from a male donor in good health. Some clones in this sample may be carry-over from other donors' samples. Source material: whole blood.

CDR3 sequence reads: CASSYFRTGGGSPLHF. CDR3 coding DNA: TGTGCCAGCAGTTACTTCCGGACAGGGGGAGGTTCACCCCTCCACTTT. This chain connects TRBV6-2 or TRBV6-3 to TRBJ1-6, with 10 bases fitting TRBD1. Germline loops: CDR1 MNHEY, CDR2 SVGEGT. V shed 1 base, J shed 9 bases, and the junction held 6 bases outside the gene matches. CDR3 length: 16 residues.